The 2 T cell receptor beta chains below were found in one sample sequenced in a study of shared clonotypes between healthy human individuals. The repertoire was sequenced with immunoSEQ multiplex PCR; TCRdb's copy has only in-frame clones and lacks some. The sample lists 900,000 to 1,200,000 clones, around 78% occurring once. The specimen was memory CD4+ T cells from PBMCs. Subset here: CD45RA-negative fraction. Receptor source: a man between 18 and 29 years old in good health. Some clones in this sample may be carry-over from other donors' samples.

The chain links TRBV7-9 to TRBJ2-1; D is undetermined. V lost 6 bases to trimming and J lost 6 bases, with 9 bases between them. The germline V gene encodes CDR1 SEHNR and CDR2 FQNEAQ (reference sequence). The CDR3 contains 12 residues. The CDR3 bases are TGTGCCAGCAGTCGACTTATCAATGAGCAGTTCTTC. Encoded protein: CASSRLINEQFF.

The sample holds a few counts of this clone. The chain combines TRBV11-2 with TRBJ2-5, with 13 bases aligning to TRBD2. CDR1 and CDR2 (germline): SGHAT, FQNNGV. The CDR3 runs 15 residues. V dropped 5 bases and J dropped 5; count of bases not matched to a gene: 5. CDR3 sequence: CASSLLAGGSETQYF. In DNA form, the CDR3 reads TGTGCCAGCAGCCTACTAGCGGGAGGGTCGGAGACCCAGTACTTC.